Included here is one TCR beta chain sequence, with context. This sample stems from a study of blood T cell repertoires in COVID-19. Whole-study context: Samples taken during acute and convalescent COVID-19 were collected in the United States, Italy and Spain. PBMCs, B-cell-depleted T cells, or T cells were the source of the cDNA or gDNA that made up the material.

Original processing methods: For nucleated cells, counts were estimated from reference gene primer amplification. This table comes from immunoSEQ multiplex PCR, and its TCRdb copy is limited to in-frame clones, with some not included. The V and J calls and clone size are taken from that table; D and trimming were inferred from the DNA. The table lists around 94,000 clones, more than 90% of them singletons. Looked up from germline, CDR1 is LGHDT and CDR2 is YNNKEL (reference sequence). There are 18 residues in the CDR3. V lost 0 bases to trimming and J lost 4 bases; unmatched junction nucleotides: 14.

The sample taken for sequencing was peripheral blood. The rearrangement joins TRBV3-1 (or the pseudogene TRBV3-2) to TRBJ1-2, with 7 bases matching TRBD1. The sequence was collected from a man between 18 and 29 years old with acute or convalescent COVID-19. In nucleotides, the CDR3 is TGTGCCAGCAGCCAAGATTTAAACTTAAGGGACAGAGTCTATGGCTACACCTTC. It codes for CASSQDLNLRDRVYGYTF.